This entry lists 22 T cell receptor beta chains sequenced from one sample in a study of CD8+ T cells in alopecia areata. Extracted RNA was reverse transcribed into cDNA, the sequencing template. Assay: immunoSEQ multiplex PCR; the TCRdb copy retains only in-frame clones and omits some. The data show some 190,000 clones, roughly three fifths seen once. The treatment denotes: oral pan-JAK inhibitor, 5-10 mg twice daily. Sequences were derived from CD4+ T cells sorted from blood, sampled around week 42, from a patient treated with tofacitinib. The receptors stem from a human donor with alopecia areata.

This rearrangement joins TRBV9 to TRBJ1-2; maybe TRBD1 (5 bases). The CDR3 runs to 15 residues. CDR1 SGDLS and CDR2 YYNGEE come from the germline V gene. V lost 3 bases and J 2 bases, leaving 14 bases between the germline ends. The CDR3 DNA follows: TGTGCCAGCAGCGCCATCGGGGGAGGCAACTATGGCTACACCTTC. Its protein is CASSAIGGGNYGYTF.

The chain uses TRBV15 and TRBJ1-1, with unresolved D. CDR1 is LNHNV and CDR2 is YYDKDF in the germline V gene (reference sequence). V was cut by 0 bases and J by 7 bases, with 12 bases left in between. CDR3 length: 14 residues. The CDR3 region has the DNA TGTGCCACCAGCAGAGATGTGGGTTTTGGTGAAGCTTTCTTT. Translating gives CATSRDVGFGEAFF.

CDR3 amino acids: CASSLIDRARETQYF. The CDR3 DNA is TGCGCCAGCAGCTTGATAGACAGGGCTCGGGAGACCCAGTACTTC. The chain combines TRBV5-1 with TRBJ2-5; TRBD1 matches at 7 bases. J gave up 5 bases and V 1 base, and 8 bases lay outside the gene matches. Germline lookup yields CDR1 SGHRS and CDR2 YFSETQ. The CDR3 is 15 amino acids.

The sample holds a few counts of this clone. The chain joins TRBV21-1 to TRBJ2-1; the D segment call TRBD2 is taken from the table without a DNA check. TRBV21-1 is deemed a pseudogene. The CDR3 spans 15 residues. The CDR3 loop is CASSKVAGGLNEQFF. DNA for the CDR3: TGTGCCAGCAGCAAAGTGGCGGGGGGGTTGAATGAGCAGTTCTTC.

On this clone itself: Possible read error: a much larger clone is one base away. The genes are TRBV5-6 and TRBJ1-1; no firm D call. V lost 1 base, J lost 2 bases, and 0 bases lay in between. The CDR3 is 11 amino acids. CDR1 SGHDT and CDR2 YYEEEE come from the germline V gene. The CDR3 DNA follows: TGTGCCAGCAGCTTGAACACTGAAGCTTTCTTT. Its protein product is CASSLNTEAFF.

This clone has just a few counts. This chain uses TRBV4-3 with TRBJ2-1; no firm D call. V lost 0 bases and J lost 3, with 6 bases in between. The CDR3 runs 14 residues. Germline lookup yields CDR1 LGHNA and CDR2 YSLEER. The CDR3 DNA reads TGCGCCAGCAGCCAAGATGTCGGCTACAATGAGCAGTTCTTC. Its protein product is CASSQDVGYNEQFF.

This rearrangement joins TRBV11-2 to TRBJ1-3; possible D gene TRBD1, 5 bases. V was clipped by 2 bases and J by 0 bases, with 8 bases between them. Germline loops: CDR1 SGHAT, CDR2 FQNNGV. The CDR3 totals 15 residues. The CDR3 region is CASSLQGFSGNTIYF. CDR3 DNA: TGTGCCAGCAGCTTACAGGGATTCTCTGGAAACACCATATATTTT.

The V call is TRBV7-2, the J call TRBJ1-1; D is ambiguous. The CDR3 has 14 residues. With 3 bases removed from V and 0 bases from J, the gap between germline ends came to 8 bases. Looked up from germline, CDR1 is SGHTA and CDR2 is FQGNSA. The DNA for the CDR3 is TGTGCCAGCAGCTTGGACGTGATGAACACTGAAGCTTTCTTT. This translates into CASSLDVMNTEAFF.

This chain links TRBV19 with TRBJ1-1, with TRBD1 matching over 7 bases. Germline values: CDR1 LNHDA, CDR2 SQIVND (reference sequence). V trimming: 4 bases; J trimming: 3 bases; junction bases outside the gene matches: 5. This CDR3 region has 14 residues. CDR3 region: CASSNRDRYTEAFF. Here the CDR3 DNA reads TGTGCCAGTAGTAACCGGGACAGATACACTGAAGCTTTCTTT.

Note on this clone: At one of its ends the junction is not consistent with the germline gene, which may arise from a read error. CDR3 in DNA: TGTGCCAGCAGTTACTCATCGGGACAAGGGGAGACCCAGTACTTC. Its protein is CASSYSSGQGETQYF. This chain uses TRBV10-3 with TRBJ2-5; possibly TRBD1 for D (6 bases). The CDR3 totals 15 residues. The germline gives CDR1 ENHRY, CDR2 SYGVKD.

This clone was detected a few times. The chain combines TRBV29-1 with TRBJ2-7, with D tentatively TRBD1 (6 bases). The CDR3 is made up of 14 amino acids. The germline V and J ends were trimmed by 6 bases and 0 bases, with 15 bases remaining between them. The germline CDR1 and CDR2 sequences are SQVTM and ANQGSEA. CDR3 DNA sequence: TGCAGCGTGGCTAGGAGACAGGCCTCCTACGAGCAGTACTTC. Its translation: CSVARRQASYEQYF.

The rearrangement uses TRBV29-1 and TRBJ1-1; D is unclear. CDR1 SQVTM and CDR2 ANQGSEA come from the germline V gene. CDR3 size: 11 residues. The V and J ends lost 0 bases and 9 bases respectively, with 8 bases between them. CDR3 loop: CSVEEGRQAFF. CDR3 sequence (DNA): TGCAGCGTTGAAGAAGGCAGGCAAGCTTTCTTT.

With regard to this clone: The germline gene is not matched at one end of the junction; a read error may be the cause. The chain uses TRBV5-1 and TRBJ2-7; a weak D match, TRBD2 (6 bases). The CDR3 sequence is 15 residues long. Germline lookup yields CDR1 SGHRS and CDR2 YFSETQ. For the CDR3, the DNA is TGTGCCAGCAGTCACGGGGCCAGCGGGTACTACGAGCAGTACTTC. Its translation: CASSHGASGYYEQYF.

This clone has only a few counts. In DNA, the CDR3 is TGTGCCAGCAGCTTAGTAGGGAACACTGAAGCTTTCTTT. It translates to CASSLVGNTEAFF. The rearrangement joins TRBV11-2 to TRBJ1-1; unclear D gene. V dropped 1 base and J dropped 1 base, with 4 bases sitting between them. From germline, CDR1 is SGHAT and CDR2 FQNNGV. CDR3 size: 13 residues.

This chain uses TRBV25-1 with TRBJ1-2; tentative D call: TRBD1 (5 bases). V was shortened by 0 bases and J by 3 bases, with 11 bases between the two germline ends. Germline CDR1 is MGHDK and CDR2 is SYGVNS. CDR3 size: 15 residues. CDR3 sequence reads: CASSEYGGTYYGYTF. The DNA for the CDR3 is TGTGCCAGCAGTGAATACGGGGGGACGTACTATGGCTACACCTTC.

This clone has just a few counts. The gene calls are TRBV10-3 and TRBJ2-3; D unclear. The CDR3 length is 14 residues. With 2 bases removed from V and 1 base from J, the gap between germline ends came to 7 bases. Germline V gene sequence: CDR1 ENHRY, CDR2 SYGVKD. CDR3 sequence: CAISEEHGTDTQYF. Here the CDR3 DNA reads TGTGCCATCAGTGAGGAGCATGGCACAGATACGCAGTATTTT.

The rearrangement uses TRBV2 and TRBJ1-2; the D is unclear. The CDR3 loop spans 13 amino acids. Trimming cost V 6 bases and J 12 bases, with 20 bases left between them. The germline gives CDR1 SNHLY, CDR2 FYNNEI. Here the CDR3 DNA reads TGTGCCAGCAGAGACCTACTGTCCGGCGAGGACACCTTC. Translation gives CASRDLLSGEDTF.

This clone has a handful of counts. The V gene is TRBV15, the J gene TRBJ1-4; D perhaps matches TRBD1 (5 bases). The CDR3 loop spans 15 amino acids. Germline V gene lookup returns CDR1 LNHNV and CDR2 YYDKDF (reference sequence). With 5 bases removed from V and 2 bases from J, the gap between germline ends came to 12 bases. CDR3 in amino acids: CATSPIGATNEKLFF. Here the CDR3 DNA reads TGTGCCACCAGCCCGATCGGGGCTACTAATGAAAAACTGTTTTTT.

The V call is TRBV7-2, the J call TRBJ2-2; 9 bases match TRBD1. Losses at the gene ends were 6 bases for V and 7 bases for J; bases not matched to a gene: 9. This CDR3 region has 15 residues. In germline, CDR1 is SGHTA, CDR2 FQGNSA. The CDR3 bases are TGTGCCAGCAGGGGACAGGGAGGACGCAACGGGGAGCTGTTTTTT. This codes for CASRGQGGRNGELFF.

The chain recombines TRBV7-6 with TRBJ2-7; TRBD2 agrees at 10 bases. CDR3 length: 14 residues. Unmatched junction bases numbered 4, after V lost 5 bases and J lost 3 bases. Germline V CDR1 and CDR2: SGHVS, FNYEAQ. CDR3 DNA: TGTGCCAGCAGCATACTAGCGGGGAGCTACGAGCAGTACTTC. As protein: CASSILAGSYEQYF.

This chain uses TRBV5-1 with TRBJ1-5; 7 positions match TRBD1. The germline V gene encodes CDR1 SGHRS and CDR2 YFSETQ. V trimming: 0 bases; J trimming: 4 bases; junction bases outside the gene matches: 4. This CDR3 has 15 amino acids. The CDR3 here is CASSLDGQANQPQHF. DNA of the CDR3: TGCGCCAGCAGCTTGGACGGACAGGCTAATCAGCCCCAGCATTTT.

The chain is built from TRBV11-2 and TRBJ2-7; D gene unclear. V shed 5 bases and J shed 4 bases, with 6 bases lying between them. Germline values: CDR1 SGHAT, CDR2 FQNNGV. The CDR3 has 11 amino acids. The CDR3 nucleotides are TGTGCCAGCAGCGTGGGTTACGAGCAGTACTTC. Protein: CASSVGYEQYF.